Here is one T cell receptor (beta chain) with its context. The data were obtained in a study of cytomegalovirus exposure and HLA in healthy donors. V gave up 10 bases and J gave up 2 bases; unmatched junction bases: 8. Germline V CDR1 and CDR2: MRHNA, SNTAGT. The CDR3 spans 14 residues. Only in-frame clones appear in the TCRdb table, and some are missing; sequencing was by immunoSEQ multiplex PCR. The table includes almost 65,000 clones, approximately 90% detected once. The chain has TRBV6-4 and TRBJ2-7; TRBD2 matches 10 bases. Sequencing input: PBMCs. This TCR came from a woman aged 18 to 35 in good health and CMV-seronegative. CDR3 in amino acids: CANPGLALTYEQYF. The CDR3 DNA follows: TGTGCCAACCCGGGACTAGCGTTAACCTACGAGCAGTACTTC.